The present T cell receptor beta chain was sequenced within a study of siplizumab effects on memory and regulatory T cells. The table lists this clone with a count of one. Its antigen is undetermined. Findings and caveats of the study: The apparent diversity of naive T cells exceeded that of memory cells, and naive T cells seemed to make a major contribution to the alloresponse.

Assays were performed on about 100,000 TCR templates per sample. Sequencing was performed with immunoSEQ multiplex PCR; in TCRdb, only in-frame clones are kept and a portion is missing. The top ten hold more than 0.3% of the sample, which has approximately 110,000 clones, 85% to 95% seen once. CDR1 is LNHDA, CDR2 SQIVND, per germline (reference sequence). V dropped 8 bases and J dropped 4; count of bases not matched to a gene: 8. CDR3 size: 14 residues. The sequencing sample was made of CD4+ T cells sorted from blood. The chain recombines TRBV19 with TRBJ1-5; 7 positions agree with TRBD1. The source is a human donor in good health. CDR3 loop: CASATGSQNQPQHF. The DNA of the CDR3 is TGTGCCAGTGCGACAGGGTCGCAGAATCAGCCCCAGCATTTT.